This TCR beta chain appears in the sequencing data of a study of blood T cells in healthy people across ages. Whole-study results and caveats: Estimated diversity that came from one million T cells was considered an underestimate. Older age went with lower TCR beta diversity per million T cells, in a roughly linear way. It was not known whether donors were CMV positive (a possible confounder of expanded clonotype changes).

Next came a second PCR, run for about 6 to 12 cycles, which used a sample-barcoded 5' primer along with a J-beta primer mix. Using its own MiXCR run on the 5' RACE reads, TCRdb lists one record per CDR3 protein. The sample shows roughly 1,500,000 distinct CDR3 sequences, roughly 40% of them seen only once. The V end lost 2 bases, the J end lost 7 bases, and 15 bases lay between the germline ends. Germline lookup yields CDR1 SGHTA and CDR2 FQGTGA. CDR3 length: 15 residues. With respect to this clonotype: Its target is unknown.

This rearrangement joins TRBV7-3 to TRBJ2-1; D remains unclear. The sequence was obtained from a woman between 18 and 30 years old in good health. Material: blood. CDR3 sequence reads: CASSLGRQPLNEQFF. CDR3 DNA: TGTGCCAGCAGCTTAGGTCGGCAGCCGTTGAATGAGCAGTTCTTC.